What follows are 16 T cell receptor beta chains derived from one specimen sequenced in a study of blood T cell repertoires in COVID-19. Sequencing was performed with immunoSEQ multiplex PCR; in TCRdb, only in-frame clones are kept and a portion is missing. The table lists around 190,000 clones, 75% to 85% of them singletons, with roughly an eighth in the top ten. Sequencing used peripheral blood. The receptor source for this set is a human donor in a cohort sampled during active COVID-19.

The chain uses TRBV18 and TRBJ1-3, with 8 bases matching TRBD1. CDR1 is KGHSH, CDR2 LQKENI, per germline. Germline trimming cut 3 bases from V and 0 bases from J; bases unmatched to any gene: 7. The CDR3 has 17 residues. CDR3 coding DNA: TGTGCCAGCTCACCCACCGGGACAGGATCCTCTGGAAACACCATATATTTT. Its protein is CASSPTGTGSSGNTIYF.

The chain couples TRBV27 to TRBJ1-5, with 7 bases that match TRBD1. The V gene's germline CDR1 is MNHEY and CDR2 SMNVEV (reference sequence). V shed 5 bases and J 0 bases; nucleotides not matched to a gene: 13. There are 18 residues in the CDR3. The CDR3 sequence: CASSPSFGDRSSNQPQHF. The CDR3 DNA sequence: TGTGCCAGCAGTCCCTCCTTTGGGGACAGATCTAGCAATCAGCCCCAGCATTTT.

V gene TRBV11-2 combines with J gene TRBJ2-5; D gene ambiguous. Germline V gene data show CDR1 as SGHAT and CDR2 as FQNNGV. Trimming left V 3 bases short and J 0 bases short, with 8 bases between. The CDR3 is made up of 14 amino acids. For the CDR3, the DNA is TGTGCCAGCAGCTTTTGGGCTAACCAAGAGACCCAGTACTTC. This encodes CASSFWANQETQYF. Based on the CDR3 plus reference TRBV11-2 and TRBJ2-5, the full variable domain is EAGVAQSPRYKIIEKRQSVAFWCNPISGHATLYWYQQILGQGPKLLIQFQNNGVVDDSQLPKDRFSAERLKGVDSTLKIQPAKLEDSAVYLCASSFWANQETQYFGPGTRLLVL.

This chain joins TRBV5-1 and TRBJ2-1; 7 positions agree with TRBD1. The CDR3 contains 14 residues. V gave up 6 bases and J gave up 1 base; unmatched junction bases: 4. CDR1 is SGHRS, CDR2 YFSETQ, per germline. CDR3 region: CASTGTASYNEQFF. For the CDR3, the DNA is TGCGCCAGCACCGGGACAGCATCCTACAATGAGCAGTTCTTC.

The chain couples TRBV4-2 to TRBJ2-1; TRBD2 matches at 10 bases. The CDR3 contains 15 residues. J gave up 3 bases and V 1 base, and 0 bases lay outside the gene matches. Germline V gives CDR1 LGHNA, CDR2 YNFKEQ. This chain's CDR3 is CASSQGLAGYNEQFF. CDR3 DNA: TGTGCCAGCAGCCAAGGACTAGCGGGCTACAATGAGCAGTTCTTC.

This chain uses TRBV28 with TRBJ2-1; maybe TRBD1 (6 bases). Deletions cut 4 bases from V and 6 bases from J, with 22 bases between. The CDR3 has 17 residues. Germline V lookup: CDR1 MDHEN, CDR2 SYDVKM. CDR3 sequence: CASSSPQGRSPVNEQFF. The CDR3 nucleotides read TGTGCCAGCAGTTCCCCGCAGGGGAGAAGTCCGGTCAATGAGCAGTTCTTC.

This clone has a single count. The chain employs TRBV6-5 and TRBJ2-3; 11 positions agree with TRBD2. Germline V CDR1 and CDR2: MNHEY, SVGAGI. The CDR3 contains 16 residues. V trimming: 2 bases; J trimming: 5 bases; junction bases outside the gene matches: 6. In nucleotides, the CDR3 is TGTGCCAGCAGTTACACTAGCGGGAGTCGTGTAGATACGCAGTATTTT. This gives the protein CASSYTSGSRVDTQYF.

The chain combines TRBV4-1 with TRBJ1-6; D call uncertain. The CDR3 is 13 residues long. CDR1 is MGHRA and CDR2 is YSYEKL in the germline V gene. V was clipped by 3 bases and J by 10 bases, with 10 bases between them. CDR3 coding DNA: TGCGCCAGCAGCCAGCTCGGAGGGTCACCCCTCCACTTT. Translation gives CASSQLGGSPLHF.

The chain combines TRBV5-6 with TRBJ2-7; perhaps TRBD2 as D (5 bases). V lost 4 bases and J lost 3, with 11 bases in between. The CDR3 runs to 13 residues. Germline V lookup: CDR1 SGHDT, CDR2 YYEEEE. The CDR3 nucleotides read TGTGCCAGCAGCCCCCTGGGGAGCTACGAGCAGTACTTC. Translated: CASSPLGSYEQYF.

The chain carries TRBV28 and TRBJ2-7, with TRBD1 identical over 9 bases. The V gene's germline CDR1 is MDHEN and CDR2 SYDVKM. V lost 8 bases, J lost 5 bases, and 7 bases stayed unmatched. This CDR3 spans 13 amino acids. CDR3 nucleotide sequence: TGTGCCAGCGGGGGGGGGACAGGGCACGAGCAGTACTTC. Its translation: CASGGGTGHEQYF. The full variable domain, rest sourced from reference TRBV28 and TRBJ2-7, is DVKVTQSSRYLVKRTGEKVFLECVQDMDHENMFWYRQDPGLGLRLIYFSYDVKMKEKGDIPEGYSVSREKKERFSLILESASTNQTSMYLCASGGGTGHEQYFGPGTRLTVT.

The genes are TRBV6-5 and TRBJ2-1, with 14 bases lining up with TRBD2. Germline-derived CDR1 and CDR2 are MNHEY and SVGAGI. The CDR3 extends over 16 amino acids. Germline trimming cut 0 bases from V and 7 bases from J; bases unmatched to any gene: 2. This CDR3 is CASSYSGTSGSNEQFF. CDR3 coding DNA: TGTGCCAGCAGTTACTCGGGGACTAGCGGGAGTAATGAGCAGTTCTTC.

The chain links TRBV2 to TRBJ1-4; 10 nucleotides align to TRBD1. V gave up 5 bases and J gave up 5 bases; unmatched junction bases: 5. The length of the CDR3 is 15 residues. CDR1 and CDR2 (germline): SNHLY, FYNNEI. Here the CDR3 reads CASSRQGAGNEKLFF. The CDR3 nucleotides read TGTGCCAGCAGTCGACAGGGGGCAGGAAATGAAAAACTGTTTTTT. Supplemented by reference TRBV2 and TRBJ1-4, the full variable domain reads EPEVTQTPSHQVTQMGQEVILRCVPISNHLYFYWYRQILGQKVEFLVSFYNNEISEKSEIFDDQFSVERPDGSNFTLKIRSTKLEDSAMYFCASSRQGAGNEKLFFGSGTQLSVL.

V is TRBV5-1 and J is TRBJ2-3; 7 bases align to TRBD2. Trimming at V came to 3 bases and at J to 4 bases, leaving 8 bases not matched to a gene. CDR3 length equals 15 residues. The germline gives CDR1 SGHRS, CDR2 YFSETQ. This CDR3 is CASSSAGRTPDTQYF. The CDR3 DNA sequence: TGCGCCAGCAGCTCAGCGGGGAGGACGCCAGATACGCAGTATTTT. The full variable domain, completed using reference TRBV5-1 and TRBJ2-3, is KAGVTQTPRYLIKTRGQQVTLSCSPISGHRSVSWYQQTPGQGLQFLFEYFSETQRNKGNFPGRFSGRQFSNSRSEMNVSTLELGDSALYLCASSSAGRTPDTQYFGPGTRLTVL.

The chain uses TRBV6-5 and TRBJ1-5; D is perhaps TRBD1 (6 bases). Between the trimmed V and J ends, which lost 6 bases and 2 bases, there was a span of 14 bases. The germline CDR1 and CDR2 sequences are MNHEY and SVGAGI. This CDR3 is 15 amino acids long. Here the CDR3 DNA reads TGTGCCAGCAGGGGACAAAACTGGGGCAATCAGCCCCAGCATTTT. It yields the protein CASRGQNWGNQPQHF.

The chain is built from TRBV11-2 and TRBJ2-7, with D unresolved. The CDR3 runs 14 residues. V dropped 2 bases and J dropped 1 base, with 9 bases sitting between them. Germline values: CDR1 SGHAT, CDR2 FQNNGV. In nucleotides, the CDR3 is TGTGCCAGCAGCTTACCCAGACATTCCTACGAGCAGTACTTC. Its protein is CASSLPRHSYEQYF.

The chain uses TRBV18 and TRBJ2-5; the match to TRBD1 covers 11 bases. J was trimmed by 5 bases and V by 2 bases; bases with no gene match: 7. The CDR3 extends over 16 amino acids. Germline V CDR1 and CDR2: KGHSH, LQKENI. CDR3 coding DNA: TGTGCCAGCTCACCAGGACAGGGGGCGAGTATGGAGACCCAGTACTTC. Encoded protein: CASSPGQGASMETQYF.